The 28 T cell receptor beta chains below come from one sample, sequenced in a study of shared clonotypes between healthy human individuals. Only CD45RO-negative cells positively selected for CCR7 counted as naive CD8 cells, so terminally differentiated effector memory CD45RA+ cells were excluded. Measured with immunoSEQ multiplex PCR; TCRdb has only the in-frame clones, and not every one. The sample has over 750,000 clones; just over 95% are singletons. Sequencing was performed on naive CD8+ T cells sorted from blood. These receptors originate from a man aged 30 to 39 in good health.

The chain uses TRBV15 and TRBJ1-1; D is unresolved. The V gene lost 6 bases and the J gene lost 9 bases, with 17 bases spanning the gap. Germline CDR1 reads LNHNV; CDR2 reads YYDKDF (reference sequence). The CDR3 length is 13 residues. CDR3 in amino acids: CATRPGAGLKAFF. In DNA form, the CDR3 reads TGTGCCACCAGACCGGGCGCGGGTCTGAAAGCTTTCTTT.

The chain links TRBV11-2 to TRBJ1-3; D gene uncertain. This CDR3 has 16 residues. CDR1 is SGHAT, CDR2 FQNNGV, per germline. Trimming pared 5 bases from V and 2 bases from J, leaving 16 bases between. The CDR3, as DNA: TGTGCCAGCAGCGCCCGCCCGGCGATGACTGGAAACACCATATATTTT. Translation: CASSARPAMTGNTIYF.

The chain links TRBV7-9 to TRBJ2-7, with D hard to call. This CDR3 region has 12 residues. Germline lookup yields CDR1 SEHNR and CDR2 FQNEAQ (reference sequence). The V end was cut by 5 bases, the J end by 6 bases, with 11 bases between. The CDR3 spells CASSNWAAEQYF. In nucleotides, the CDR3 is TGTGCCAGCAGCAACTGGGCAGCCGAGCAGTACTTC.

The rearrangement uses TRBV6-5 and TRBJ2-7, with D uncertain. V lost 0 bases and J 6 bases, leaving 12 bases between the germline ends. Germline V gene data show CDR1 as MNHEY and CDR2 as SVGAGI. This CDR3 spans 14 amino acids. The CDR3 region is CASSYSSFGFEQYF. The CDR3 nucleotides read TGTGCCAGCAGTTACTCCAGTTTTGGTTTCGAGCAGTACTTC.

For this clone: In the same sample, other DNA sequences code for this CDR3. The chain recombines TRBV27 with TRBJ1-5; 7 bases are shared with TRBD1. Germline V lookup: CDR1 MNHEY, CDR2 SMNVEV (reference sequence). V trimming: 5 bases; J trimming: 4 bases; junction bases outside the gene matches: 5. CDR3 length: 14 residues. The CDR3 spells CASSQQGTNQPQHF. As DNA, the CDR3 is TGTGCCAGCAGTCAACAGGGGACGAATCAGCCCCAGCATTTT.

The chain couples TRBV7-2 to TRBJ2-6, with 7 bases aligning to TRBD1. The CDR3 length is 19 residues. After removal of 5 bases from V and 0 bases from J, the junction contained 13 bases not matched to a gene. CDR1 SGHTA and CDR2 FQGNSA come from the germline V gene. The chain's CDR3 is CASSPAGQVALSGANVLTF. The DNA for the CDR3 is TGTGCCAGCAGCCCAGCCGGACAGGTAGCCCTCTCTGGGGCCAACGTCCTGACTTTC.

The rearrangement links TRBV7-9 to TRBJ2-7; D not resolved. Per the germline V gene, CDR1 is SEHNR and CDR2 is FQNEAQ (reference sequence). CDR3 length: 13 amino acids. The germline V and J ends were trimmed by 5 bases and 3 bases, with 11 bases remaining between them. CDR3 coding DNA: TGTGCCAGCAGCCCCAAGGATATCTACGAGCAGTACTTC. Its protein is CASSPKDIYEQYF. Combining the CDR3 with reference TRBV7-9 and TRBJ2-7 gives the whole variable domain DTGVSQNPRHKITKRGQNVTFRCDPISEHNRLYWYRQTLGQGPEFLTYFQNEAQLEKSRLLSDRFSAERPKGSFSTLEIQRTEQGDSAMYLCASSPKDIYEQYFGPGTRLTVT.

The gene calls are TRBV5-4 and TRBJ1-5, with D tentatively TRBD1 (5 bases). Germline V gene sequence: CDR1 SGHNT, CDR2 YYREEE (reference sequence). The CDR3 length is 14 residues. V was pared by 2 bases and J by 7 bases, with 13 bases between. The CDR3 region is CASSFYGGGQPQHF. CDR3 coding DNA: TGTGCCAGCAGCTTCTATGGGGGGGGACAGCCCCAGCATTTT.

This chain joins TRBV10-3 and TRBJ1-3, with D hard to call. In germline, CDR1 is ENHRY, CDR2 SYGVKD. The CDR3 has 16 amino acids. V was trimmed by 2 bases and J by 0 bases, leaving 11 bases between them. This CDR3 reads CAISELVYTSGNTIYF. The CDR3 nucleotides are TGTGCCATCAGTGAGCTGGTGTATACCTCTGGAAACACCATATATTTT.

This clone was counted once. The rearrangement joins TRBV6-5 to TRBJ2-3; the D is unclear. V dropped 4 bases and J dropped 2 bases, with 7 bases sitting between them. This CDR3 comprises 13 residues. Germline V gene sequence: CDR1 MNHEY, CDR2 SVGAGI. The CDR3 nucleotides are TGTGCCAGCAGTTTCGCCCCCACAGATACGCAGTATTTT. This translates into CASSFAPTDTQYF.

The chain has TRBV7-8 and TRBJ2-1; TRBD1 is a possible D gene (5 bases). Trimming shortened V by 11 bases and J by 0 bases, and 11 bases separated the two germline ends. The germline CDR1 and CDR2 sequences are SGHVS and FQNEAQ. There are 13 residues in the CDR3. The CDR3 sequence is CAGALASYNEQFF. CDR3 DNA sequence: TGTGCCGGGGCGTTGGCCTCCTACAATGAGCAGTTCTTC.

This clone was seen a single time. The V gene is TRBV18, the J gene TRBJ2-7; D unclear. This CDR3 has 14 amino acids. Germline V gives CDR1 KGHSH, CDR2 LQKENI. V lost 3 bases, J lost 3 bases, and 12 bases lay in between. This CDR3 reads CASSPETNGYEQYF. The DNA of the CDR3 is TGTGCCAGCTCACCCGAGACAAACGGCTACGAGCAGTACTTC.

The rearrangement uses TRBV5-4 and TRBJ1-1; 11 bases align to TRBD1. With V trimmed by 4 bases and J by 0 bases, 8 bases remained unmatched. This CDR3 is built from 17 residues. In germline, CDR1 is SGHNT, CDR2 YYREEE (reference sequence). In DNA, the CDR3 is TGTGCCAGCAGCCTCAGGACAGGGGGCCCCTTGAACACTGAAGCTTTCTTT. As protein: CASSLRTGGPLNTEAFF.

This rearrangement joins TRBV9 to TRBJ2-7, with 9 bases that match TRBD2. CDR3 length: 15 residues. The trim removed 2 bases at V and 2 bases at J, leaving 5 bases unmatched. CDR1 and CDR2 from the germline V gene are SGDLS and YYNGEE. CDR3 amino acids: CASSVAGGPTYEQYF. CDR3 nucleotides: TGTGCCAGCAGCGTGGCGGGAGGGCCCACCTACGAGCAGTACTTC.

This chain uses TRBV10-3 with TRBJ1-5, with D unresolved. CDR3 length: 13 amino acids. Looked up from germline, CDR1 is ENHRY and CDR2 is SYGVKD. Trimming stripped 2 bases from V and 5 bases from J, with 7 bases between. CDR3 in amino acids: CAISERDDQPQHF. Here the CDR3 DNA reads TGTGCCATCAGTGAGCGGGATGATCAGCCCCAGCATTTT.

This chain links TRBV29-1 with TRBJ2-7, with a possible D match to TRBD1 (6 bases). The length of the CDR3 is 13 residues. In germline, CDR1 is SQVTM, CDR2 ANQGSEA. V gave up 7 bases and J gave up 2 bases, with 15 bases separating them. CDR3 in amino acids: CSATPGTTYEQYF. CDR3 sequence (DNA): TGCAGCGCCACGCCCGGGACAACCTACGAGCAGTACTTC.

J is TRBJ2-3 and V is TRBV7-9, with D uncertain. Germline loops: CDR1 SEHNR, CDR2 FQNEAQ (reference sequence). Trimming left V 1 base short and J 0 bases short, with 8 bases between. CDR3 length: 15 residues. Written as DNA, the CDR3 is TGTGCCAGCAGCTTAGGGGCGACTAGCACAGATACGCAGTATTTT. As protein: CASSLGATSTDTQYF.

V usage is TRBV14 and J usage is TRBJ1-5; TRBD1 is a possible D gene (5 bases). Germline lookup yields CDR1 SGHDN and CDR2 FVKESK. This CDR3 comprises 15 residues. V lost 3 bases and J 5 bases, leaving 14 bases between the germline ends. CDR3 DNA: TGTGCCAGCAGCCAGACACACGGGGGGGATCAGCCCCAGCATTTT. Translated, it gives CASSQTHGGDQPQHF. The variable domain in full, with the rest retrieved from reference TRBV14 and TRBJ1-5, is EAGVTQFPSHSVIEKGQTVTLRCDPISGHDNLYWYRRVMGKEIKFLLHFVKESKQDESGMPNNRFLAERTGGTYSTLKVQPAELEDSGVYFCASSQTHGGDQPQHFGDGTRLSIL.

Details on this clone: This CDR3 is also generated by other DNA sequences in the sample. The genes are TRBV7-2 and TRBJ2-1; D unresolved. This CDR3 is built from 11 residues. V was cut by 1 base and J by 9 bases, with 4 bases left in between. Germline assignment: CDR1 SGHTA and CDR2 FQGNSA. Written as DNA, the CDR3 is TGTGCCAGCAGCTTAGGCGGTGAGCAGTTCTTC. It codes for CASSLGGEQFF. Looking up the rest from reference TRBV7-2 and TRBJ2-1 gives the full variable domain: GAGVSQSPSNKVTEKGKDVELRCDPISGHTALYWYRQSLGQGLEFLIYFQGNSAPDKSGLPSDRFSAERTGGSVSTLTIQRTQQEDSAVYLCASSLGGEQFFGPGTRLTVL.

This chain connects TRBV10-3 to TRBJ2-3; 9 nucleotides agree with TRBD2. The CDR3 consists of 16 residues. The germline CDR1 and CDR2 sequences are ENHRY and SYGVKD. V was clipped by 2 bases and J by 2 bases; unmatched bases: 5. The CDR3, as DNA: TGTGCCATCAGTGAGCCCGCTAGCGGGATCACAGATACGCAGTATTTT. As protein: CAISEPASGITDTQYF.

V and J are TRBV27 and TRBJ1-2, with a weak D call TRBD1 (5 bases). V shed 1 base and J shed 4 bases, with 10 bases lying between them. Germline V gene data show CDR1 as MNHEY and CDR2 as SMNVEV (reference sequence). The CDR3 is 14 amino acids. The CDR3 nucleotides read TGTGCCAGCAGTTTATTGCCAGGGTCCTATGGCTACACCTTC. Translated: CASSLLPGSYGYTF.

This chain uses TRBV7-2 with TRBJ2-2; 7 positions agree with TRBD1. Germline CDR1 and CDR2: SGHTA and FQGNSA. This CDR3 contains 12 residues. The trim removed 4 bases at V and 10 bases at J, leaving 3 bases unmatched. CDR3: CASSSTGKELFF. The CDR3, as DNA: TGTGCCAGCAGCTCGACAGGGAAGGAGCTGTTTTTT. Full variable domain (outside the CDR3, taken from reference TRBV7-2 and TRBJ2-2): GAGVSQSPSNKVTEKGKDVELRCDPISGHTALYWYRQSLGQGLEFLIYFQGNSAPDKSGLPSDRFSAERTGGSVSTLTIQRTQQEDSAVYLCASSSTGKELFFGEGSRLTVL.

V usage is TRBV7-2 and J usage is TRBJ2-2; D uncertain. The CDR3 runs to 12 residues. Germline CDR1 is SGHTA and CDR2 is FQGNSA. Trimming removed 5 bases at V and 6 bases at J, with 7 bases between. CDR3 nucleotide sequence: TGTGCCAGCAGCCCAGCCCCCGGGGAGCTGTTTTTT. Translating it yields CASSPAPGELFF.

This chain joins TRBV6-5 and TRBJ1-5; no reliable D call. The CDR3 is 14 amino acids. CDR1 is MNHEY, CDR2 SVGAGI, per germline. V gave up 2 bases and J gave up 4 bases, with 9 bases separating them. CDR3 coding DNA: TGTGCCAGCAGTTACAGGGTAGGGAATCAGCCCCAGCATTTT. Translating gives CASSYRVGNQPQHF.

The V gene is TRBV5-1, the J gene TRBJ2-5; 12 bases line up with TRBD2. The V and J ends lost 2 bases and 5 bases, in that order; junction bases with no gene match: 10. Germline values: CDR1 SGHRS, CDR2 YFSETQ. The CDR3 runs to 17 residues. The CDR3 loop is CASSLRLAGVSMETQYF. Written as DNA, the CDR3 is TGCGCCAGCAGCTTAAGACTAGCGGGAGTATCAATGGAGACCCAGTACTTC.

On this clone: Other DNA sequences in the sample encode the same CDR3. The V call is TRBV29-1, the J call TRBJ2-3; TRBD1 or TRBD2 may be the D gene (5 bases each). Germline assignment: CDR1 SQVTM and CDR2 ANQGSEA. There are 11 residues in the CDR3. Trimming took 5 bases from V and 6 from J, leaving 9 bases between them. The CDR3 sequence: CSVQGTDTQYF. In DNA, the CDR3 is TGCAGCGTTCAAGGGACGGATACGCAGTATTTT.

The V and J genes are TRBV13 and TRBJ2-7, with 11 bases that match TRBD2. Germline CDR1 reads PRHDT; CDR2 reads FYEKMQ (reference sequence). The CDR3 spans 15 residues. The J segment lost 3 bases and the V segment lost 3 bases, leaving 4 bases of the junction unmatched. CDR3: CASSFGTSGNYEQYF. DNA of the CDR3: TGTGCCAGCAGCTTCGGGACTAGCGGTAACTACGAGCAGTACTTC.

J is TRBJ2-1 and V is TRBV11-2; D might be TRBD2 (6 bases). V shed 6 bases and J shed 7 bases, with 16 bases lying between them. This CDR3 comprises 14 residues. Germline lookup yields CDR1 SGHAT and CDR2 FQNNGV. The CDR3 reads CASSFRTSPNEQFF. The CDR3, as DNA: TGTGCCAGCAGTTTTAGAACTAGCCCTAATGAGCAGTTCTTC.